The rows below give T cell receptor beta chains drawn from one sample of a study of early T cells in non-severe SARS-CoV-2 infection. TCRdb reprocessed the 5' RACE reads with MiXCR, giving one entry per CDR3 protein. Of tens of thousands of distinct CDR3 sequences listed, roughly 5.2% were seen once; the top ten hold roughly 20%. The sample comprised whole blood. These receptors originate from an adult who was a healthcare worker with PCR-confirmed SARS-CoV-2 infection or an uninfected control (not recorded which). The CDR3 runs from the conserved cysteine through the conserved F or W. A D gene is named only where the DNA matches it firmly. Rows give clone size only sometimes, using once, few, many, or a class for an expanded clone.

clone size: -
CDR3 length: 12
V gene: TRBV19
D gene: -
J gene: TRBJ2-1
CDR3 DNA: TGTGCCAGTAGTATCTCGGCGGACCATCCGTTCTTC
CDR3 protein: CASSISADHPFF

clone size: -
CDR3 length: 17
V gene: TRBV5-5
D gene: TRBD2
J gene: TRBJ2-7
CDR3 DNA: TGTGCCAGCAGCCTGGACCCCCTCGGGGGGATGACCTACGAGCAGTACTTC
CDR3 protein: CASSLDPLGGMTYEQYF

clone size: many
CDR3 length: 13
V gene: TRBV2
D gene: -
J gene: TRBJ1-1
CDR3 DNA: TGTGCCAGCAGTGTTCTGGAAAACACTGAAGCTTTCTTT
CDR3 protein: CASSVLENTEAFF

clone size: -
CDR3 length: 15
V gene: TRBV28
D gene: TRBD1
J gene: TRBJ2-7
CDR3 DNA: TGTGCCAGCAGCCTCGGACAGGCGATTACCTACGAGCAGTACTTC
CDR3 protein: CASSLGQAITYEQYF

clone size: many
CDR3 length: 16
V gene: TRBV7-9
D gene: -
J gene: TRBJ2-7
CDR3 DNA: TGTGCCAGCAGCTTAGAACGCGTCGGACTCACCTACGAGCAGTACTTC
CDR3 protein: CASSLERVGLTYEQYF

clone size: many
CDR3 length: 14
V gene: TRBV5-1
D gene: -
J gene: TRBJ2-5
CDR3 DNA: TGCGCCAGCAGCTCTATTTTAGGCCAAGAGACCCAGTACTTC
CDR3 protein: CASSSILGQETQYF

clone size: many
CDR3 length: 15
V gene: TRBV4-3
D gene: TRBD1
J gene: TRBJ2-7
CDR3 DNA: TGCGCCAGCAGCCAAGCCAAGGACAGGGGGCACGAGCAGTACTTC
CDR3 protein: CASSQAKDRGHEQYF

clone size: -
CDR3 length: 16
V gene: TRBV7-9
D gene: TRBD1
J gene: TRBJ1-2
CDR3 DNA: TGTGCCAGCAGTTTGGACAGGGGTGCCGACAACTATGGCTACACCTTC
CDR3 protein: CASSLDRGADNYGYTF

clone size: many
CDR3 length: 12
V gene: TRBV5-1
D gene: -
J gene: TRBJ2-5
CDR3 DNA: TGCGCCAGCACCGATTTGGGAGAGACCCAGTACTTC
CDR3 protein: CASTDLGETQYF

clone size: few
CDR3 length: 14
V gene: TRBV20-1
D gene: -
J gene: TRBJ1-5
CDR3 DNA: TGCAGTGCTTCGAAAGGGAGGGCCGATCAGCCCCAGCATTTT
CDR3 protein: CSASKGRADQPQHF

clone size: -
CDR3 length: 13
V gene: TRBV6-1
D gene: -
J gene: TRBJ1-6
CDR3 DNA: TGTGCCAGCAGTCTAGGACTGAGTTCGGCCCTCCACTTT
CDR3 protein: CASSLGLSSALHF

clone size: -
CDR3 length: 17
V gene: TRBV11-2
D gene: TRBD1
J gene: TRBJ2-2
CDR3 DNA: TGTGCCAGCAGCCCCCGCGGCAGGGGGCATATCACCGGGGAGCTGTTTTTT
CDR3 protein: CASSPRGRGHITGELFF

clone size: few
CDR3 length: 14
V gene: TRBV2
D gene: -
J gene: TRBJ2-7
CDR3 DNA: TGTGCCAGTAAACTCGACCCCAGGGGTTACGAGCAGTACTTC
CDR3 protein: CASKLDPRGYEQYF

clone size: many
CDR3 length: 12
V gene: TRBV20-1
D gene: -
J gene: TRBJ2-7
CDR3 DNA: TGCAGTGCCCCCCTTAGTTTGGGGGAGCAGTACTTC
CDR3 protein: CSAPLSLGEQYF

clone size: many
CDR3 length: 13
V gene: TRBV5-1
D gene: -
J gene: TRBJ2-5
CDR3 DNA: TGCGCCAGCAGCTCCCCCCCGGAGGAGACCCAGTACTTC
CDR3 protein: CASSSPPEETQYF

clone size: many
CDR3 length: 12
V gene: TRBV7-9
D gene: -
J gene: TRBJ2-1
CDR3 DNA: TGTGCCAGCAGCCCCCTAGGGAATGAGCAGTTCTTC
CDR3 protein: CASSPLGNEQFF

clone size: many
CDR3 length: 15
V gene: TRBV7-9
D gene: TRBD1
J gene: TRBJ2-7
CDR3 DNA: TGTGCCAGCAGCCCGCAGGGGGCTTACTCCTACGAGCAGTACTTC
CDR3 protein: CASSPQGAYSYEQYF

clone size: -
CDR3 length: 15
V gene: TRBV6-2/TRBV6-3
D gene: -
J gene: TRBJ2-2
CDR3 DNA: TGTGCCAGCAGTTACTCCCGGGACTCCACCGGGGAGCTGTTTTTT
CDR3 protein: CASSYSRDSTGELFF

clone size: few
CDR3 length: 16
V gene: TRBV4-1
D gene: TRBD2
J gene: TRBJ2-7
CDR3 DNA: TGCGCCAGCAGCCAAGGTGAAACTAGCGTCTTCTACGAGCAGTACTTC
CDR3 protein: CASSQGETSVFYEQYF

clone size: -
CDR3 length: 13
V gene: TRBV2
D gene: -
J gene: TRBJ2-2
CDR3 DNA: TGTGCCAGCAGGATCAGGAACACCGGGGAGCTGTTTTTT
CDR3 protein: CASRIRNTGELFF

clone size: medium-sized
CDR3 length: 13
V gene: TRBV27
D gene: -
J gene: TRBJ2-1
CDR3 DNA: TGTGCCAGCAGTTTAAGGCCATACAATGAGCAGTTCTTC
CDR3 protein: CASSLRPYNEQFF

clone size: many
CDR3 length: 14
V gene: TRBV11-3
D gene: -
J gene: TRBJ1-2
CDR3 DNA: TGTGCCAGCAGCTCAGGGGATAACTTCTATGGCTACACCTTC
CDR3 protein: CASSSGDNFYGYTF

clone size: many
CDR3 length: 15
V gene: TRBV7-9
D gene: -
J gene: TRBJ2-1
CDR3 DNA: TGTGCCAGCAGCTTAGTCGGGAGTCACTACAATGAGCAGTTCTTC
CDR3 protein: CASSLVGSHYNEQFF

clone size: -
CDR3 length: 14
V gene: TRBV14
D gene: TRBD1
J gene: TRBJ1-2
CDR3 DNA: TGTGTCAGCAGCCAACATCCCGGGACAGGCGGCTACACCTTC
CDR3 protein: CVSSQHPGTGGYTF

clone size: many
CDR3 length: 14
V gene: TRBV6-5
D gene: -
J gene: TRBJ2-3
CDR3 DNA: TGTGCCAGCAGCCAGATAGGCCAGACAGATACGCAGTATTTT
CDR3 protein: CASSQIGQTDTQYF

clone size: many
CDR3 length: 13
V gene: TRBV29-1
D gene: TRBD1
J gene: TRBJ1-2
CDR3 DNA: TGCAGCGTTTCAGGGGGACCCAACTATGGCTACACCTTC
CDR3 protein: CSVSGGPNYGYTF

clone size: -
CDR3 length: 16
V gene: TRBV6-2/TRBV6-3
D gene: -
J gene: TRBJ2-2
CDR3 DNA: TGTGCCAGCAGCCTAGCGGGACAGGTTGCCACCGGGGAGCTGTTTTTT
CDR3 protein: CASSLAGQVATGELFF

clone size: -
CDR3 length: 14
V gene: TRBV5-1
D gene: TRBD2
J gene: TRBJ2-3
CDR3 DNA: TGCGCCAGCACGCGGGAGGCTTCCACAGATACGCAGTATTTT
CDR3 protein: CASTREASTDTQYF

clone size: many
CDR3 length: 15
V gene: TRBV2
D gene: TRBD2
J gene: TRBJ2-2
CDR3 DNA: TGTGCCAGCAGCGACGACAAGCGGGAGACCGGGGAGCTGTTTTTT
CDR3 protein: CASSDDKRETGELFF

clone size: -
CDR3 length: 12
V gene: TRBV20-1
D gene: TRBD1
J gene: TRBJ1-1
CDR3 DNA: TGCAGTGCAGGACAGGGATTGGCTGAAGCTTTCTTT
CDR3 protein: CSAGQGLAEAFF